Included here is one T cell receptor beta chain sequence, with context. This specimen belongs to a study of blood T cell repertoires in COVID-19. Produced via immunoSEQ multiplex PCR; TCRdb's table is partial and in-frame only. The data show 100,000 to 150,000 clones, over 70% seen once. CDR3 length: 15 residues. V was clipped by 5 bases and J by 3 bases, with 14 bases between them. CDR1 is KGHSH and CDR2 is LQKENI in the germline V gene. The specimen sequenced was peripheral blood. The TCR originated in a woman in her fifties or sixties with acute or convalescent COVID-19. The chain links TRBV18 to TRBJ1-3; D possibly corresponds to TRBD1 (5 bases). CDR3 DNA sequence: TGTGCCAGCTCAACTACAGGTCTCGTTGGAAACACCATATATTTT. This sequence encodes CASSTTGLVGNTIYF.